These 27 T cell receptor beta chains share one sample of origin, sequenced in a study of CD8+CD57+ T cells in acquired aplastic anemia. Both TCR beta VDJ combination and CDR3 sequence profiling were carried out. Genomic DNA was the template for this profiling. Via MiXCR, TCRdb re-called the reads, giving one row per CDR3 protein. This repertoire shows about 120,000 distinct CDR3 sequences, under 60% found once; its top ten account for 25% to 30%. The authors sequenced patients whose flow cytometry had shown CD8+CD57+ cell expansion. Sequencing was carried out using sorted CD4+, CD8+, or CD8+CD57+ T cells (not recorded which) from PBMCs. The receptors derive from a human donor with aplastic anemia.

J is TRBJ2-7 and V is TRBV7-8; D is perhaps TRBD1 or TRBD2 (5 bases each). V shed 3 bases and J shed 3 bases, with 12 bases lying between them. Germline V gene sequence: CDR1 SGHVS, CDR2 FQNEAQ. The CDR3 extends over 14 amino acids. The CDR3 spells CASSFGTFLYEQYF. The CDR3 nucleotides are TGTGCCAGCAGCTTTGGGACGTTCCTCTACGAGCAGTACTTC.

The CDR3 sequence: CASGVGQGDEQYF. CDR3 sequence (DNA): TGCGCCAGCGGGGTAGGACAGGGTGACGAGCAGTACTTC. The chain joins TRBV5-1 to TRBJ2-7, with 8 bases that match TRBD1. V was pared by 7 bases and J by 5 bases, with 8 bases of the junction left unmatched. Per the germline V gene, CDR1 is SGHRS and CDR2 is YFSETQ. The CDR3 covers 13 residues.

The chain has TRBV10-3 and TRBJ2-7; TRBD2 might be the D (5 bases). The CDR3 loop spans 17 amino acids. CDR1 is ENHRY, CDR2 SYGVKD, per germline. V lost 0 bases and J lost 0, with 15 bases in between. In DNA form, the CDR3 reads TGTGCCATCAGTGAGTCACTAGGCAGGTCGAGCTCCTACGAGCAGTACTTC. It translates to CAISESLGRSSSYEQYF.

The J gene is TRBJ2-5, the V gene TRBV29-1; 11 bases are shared with TRBD2. The CDR3 spans 13 residues. Germline V gives CDR1 SQVTM, CDR2 ANQGSEA. CDR3 loop: CSALAGGLETQYF. The CDR3 DNA follows: TGCAGTGCTTTAGCGGGGGGGCTGGAGACCCAGTACTTC.

The rearrangement uses TRBV6-1 and TRBJ2-2; 10 positions match TRBD2. V lost 6 bases to trimming and J lost 3 bases; unmatched junction nucleotides: 4. The CDR3 totals 15 residues. Germline V CDR1 and CDR2: MNHNS, SASEGT. CDR3 DNA: TGTGCCAGCAGCGGAGGACTAGCGGACACCGGGGAGCTGTTTTTT. It specifies CASSGGLADTGELFF.

The CDR3: CASSLVTASSTDTQYF. The CDR3 nucleotides read TGTGCCAGCAGCTTAGTAACGGCCTCTAGCACAGATACGCAGTATTTT. The J gene is TRBJ2-3, the V gene TRBV7-6; D unresolved. V lost 1 base, J lost 0 bases, and 11 bases lay in between. The CDR3 runs to 16 residues. Germline lookup yields CDR1 SGHVS and CDR2 FNYEAQ.

This clonotype showed up just a few times. The genes are TRBV29-1 and TRBJ1-2; D is unclear. The CDR3 is 10 residues long. Germline lookup yields CDR1 SQVTM and CDR2 ANQGSEA. V was shortened by 7 bases and J by 4 bases, with 7 bases between the two germline ends. The chain's CDR3 is CSADLYGYTF. The CDR3, as DNA: TGCAGCGCCGATCTCTATGGCTACACCTTC. Together with reference TRBV29-1 and TRBJ1-2, the CDR3 gives the full variable domain: SAVISQKPSRDICQRGTSLTIQCQVDSQVTMMFWYRQQPGQSLTLIATANQGSEATYESGFVIDKFPISRPNLTFSTLTVSNMSPEDSSIYLCSADLYGYTFGSGTRLTVV.

V is TRBV7-9 and J is TRBJ2-5; 16 nucleotides agree with TRBD2. The CDR3 has 16 residues. Germline lookup yields CDR1 SEHNR and CDR2 FQNEAQ (reference sequence). V was pared by 5 bases and J by 4 bases, with 4 bases of the junction left unmatched. In DNA form, the CDR3 reads TGTGCCAGCAGCGTCGGGACTAGCGGGGGGGGAGAGACCCAGTACTTC. This gives the protein CASSVGTSGGGETQYF.

This clonotype was detected ten times or more. The rearrangement joins TRBV4-3 to TRBJ2-3, with 12 nucleotides matching TRBD2. The CDR3 runs 16 residues. Per germline, CDR1 LGHNA and CDR2 YSLEER. With 4 bases clipped from V and 0 bases from J, the junction kept 2 bases outside the gene matches. The CDR3 region is CASSPGTSGSTDTQYF. CDR3 DNA sequence: TGCGCCAGCAGCCCGGGGACTAGCGGGAGCACAGATACGCAGTATTTT.

This rearrangement joins TRBV5-1 to TRBJ2-1; 14 nucleotides agree with TRBD2. After removal of 4 bases from V and 4 bases from J, the junction contained 4 bases not matched to a gene. The CDR3 consists of 16 residues. CDR1 and CDR2 from the germline V gene are SGHRS and YFSETQ. The CDR3 is CASSPGLAGGYNEQFF. The CDR3 region has the DNA TGCGCCAGCAGCCCAGGACTAGCGGGAGGTTACAATGAGCAGTTCTTC.

The V gene is TRBV2, the J gene TRBJ2-1; D may correspond to TRBD1 or TRBD2 (5 bases each). The V end was cut by 8 bases, the J end by 4 bases, with 9 bases between. This CDR3 spans 12 amino acids. Germline CDR1 SNHLY, CDR2 FYNNEI. The chain's CDR3 is CASRDGYNEQFF. DNA of the CDR3: TGTGCCAGCCGGGACGGTTACAATGAGCAGTTCTTC.

The chain couples TRBV5-5 to TRBJ2-7; no firm D call. The CDR3 totals 13 residues. V lost 5 bases to trimming and J lost 0 bases, with 9 bases between them. Germline V gene sequence: CDR1 SGHKS, CDR2 YYEKEE (reference sequence). The CDR3 DNA follows: TGTGCCAGCAGTTCGGAGAGCTCCTACGAGCAGTACTTC. This codes for CASSSESSYEQYF.

Comment on this clonotype: With a much larger clone just one base away, this may be a read error. The V and J genes are TRBV9 and TRBJ2-2, with D possibly being TRBD2 (6 bases). Trimming pared 0 bases from V and 10 bases from J, leaving 19 bases between. The CDR3 has 16 residues. The germline gives CDR1 SGDLS, CDR2 YYNGEE. The CDR3 protein is CASSVEGGVVFEELFF. Written as DNA, the CDR3 is TGTGCCAGCAGCGTAGAAGGCGGGGTAGTGTTCGAGGAGCTGTTTTTT.

On this clonotype: A much larger clone lies one base from this, so it may be a read error. In this CDR3 the conserved last residue, phenylalanine or tryptophan, is missing, so a read error is likely. The chain joins TRBV5-1 to TRBJ2-1; D is possibly TRBD2 (5 bases). Germline loops: CDR1 SGHRS, CDR2 YFSETQ. Trimming removed 2 bases at V and 3 bases at J, with 6 bases between. The length of the CDR3 is 13 residues. CDR3 loop: CASSFGIYNEQFS. Written as DNA, the CDR3 is TGCGCCAGCAGCTTCGGGATCTACAATGAGCAGTTCTCC.

This clonotype showed up just a few times. The chain is built from TRBV2 and TRBJ2-3; possibly TRBD1 for D (7 bases). The V and J ends lost 6 bases and 5 bases respectively, with 12 bases between them. Germline CDR1 SNHLY, CDR2 FYNNEI. The CDR3 consists of 13 residues. CDR3 nucleotide sequence: TGTGCCAGCAGCCGACAGGGAGGAGATACGCAGTATTTT. Encoded protein: CASSRQGGDTQYF.

The CDR3 sequence: CASSRRSEAFF. The CDR3 DNA is TGTGCCAGCTCCAGGAGGAGTGAAGCTTTCTTT. V gene TRBV25-1 combines with J gene TRBJ1-1; D is ambiguous. Germline CDR1 is MGHDK and CDR2 is SYGVNS. V lost 8 bases and J lost 7, with 11 bases in between. CDR3 length: 11 amino acids.

This chain joins TRBV19 and TRBJ2-7; D perhaps matches TRBD1 (6 bases). V was cut by 4 bases and J by 7 bases, with 17 bases left in between. Germline V CDR1 and CDR2: LNHDA, SQIVND (reference sequence). The CDR3 consists of 14 residues. Here the CDR3 reads CASSTADSRREQYF. In DNA, the CDR3 is TGTGCCAGTAGTACAGCGGACAGCCGTCGGGAGCAGTACTTC. Drawing the rest from reference TRBV19 and TRBJ2-7, the complete variable domain is DGGITQSPKYLFRKEGQNVTLSCEQNLNHDAMYWYRQDPGQGLRLIYYSQIVNDFQKGDIAEGYSVSREKKESFPLTVTSAQKNPTAFYLCASSTADSRREQYFGPGTRLTVT.

This clonotype was detected many times. This chain links TRBV4-3 with TRBJ1-1, with 8 bases identical to TRBD1. This CDR3 spans 15 amino acids. Germline CDR1 reads LGHNA; CDR2 reads YSLEER. The ends lost 3 bases at V and 2 bases at J; junction bases unmatched: 5. The CDR3 region has the DNA TGCGCCAGCAGCCATGGACAGGGATCAAACACTGAAGCTTTCTTT. This sequence encodes CASSHGQGSNTEAFF.

The chain couples TRBV2 to TRBJ2-2; the match to TRBD1 covers 8 bases. The CDR3 totals 13 residues. Looked up from germline, CDR1 is SNHLY and CDR2 is FYNNEI. V was clipped by 6 bases and J by 6 bases; unmatched bases: 3. As DNA, the CDR3 is TGTGCCAGCAGCTTACAGGGGGCCGGGGAGCTGTTTTTT. Protein sequence: CASSLQGAGELFF.

The table lists this clonotype with many counts. The chain employs TRBV20-1 and TRBJ2-1; D gene unclear. Trimming removed 4 bases from V and 0 bases from J, with 16 bases in between. Germline V gene data show CDR1 as DFQATT and CDR2 as SNEGSKA (reference sequence). This CDR3 contains 16 residues. The CDR3 DNA sequence: TGCAGTGCTAAAACCCGATTCTCCAGCTCCTACAATGAGCAGTTCTTC. The encoded protein is CSAKTRFSSSYNEQFF.

J is TRBJ2-7 and V is TRBV19; D is perhaps TRBD1 (6 bases). The V end lost 4 bases, the J end lost 1 base, and 8 bases lay between the germline ends. CDR1 and CDR2 (germline): LNHDA, SQIVND (reference sequence). This CDR3 is built from 13 residues. The CDR3 protein is CASSRQDSYEQYF. The CDR3 DNA is TGTGCCAGTAGTAGACAGGATTCCTACGAGCAGTACTTC.

This clonotype was observed a few times. The gene calls are TRBV11-2 and TRBJ1-1; D unresolved. The CDR3 is 15 residues long. Germline CDR1 is SGHAT and CDR2 is FQNNGV. With 2 bases removed from V and 0 bases from J, the gap between germline ends came to 10 bases. CDR3 region: CASSLNVKVNTEAFF. CDR3 sequence (DNA): TGTGCCAGCAGCTTAAACGTTAAGGTGAACACTGAAGCTTTCTTT.

This clonotype was observed at least ten times. V usage is TRBV7-9 and J usage is TRBJ2-7; 7 bases are a match to TRBD1. Unmatched junction bases numbered 11, after V lost 5 bases and J lost 1 base. The CDR3 contains 16 residues. Germline-derived CDR1 and CDR2 are SEHNR and FQNEAQ (reference sequence). CDR3 bases: TGTGCCAGCAGCACTAGGGACAGTTCGCTTTCCTACGAGCAGTACTTC. Protein: CASSTRDSSLSYEQYF.

V usage is TRBV20-1 and J usage is TRBJ1-1; no clear D. V was shortened by 5 bases and J by 3 bases, with 10 bases between the two germline ends. This CDR3 comprises 12 residues. Germline CDR1 DFQATT, CDR2 SNEGSKA (reference sequence). This CDR3 is CSAQAGYTEAFF. The CDR3, as DNA: TGCAGTGCTCAGGCGGGGTACACTGAAGCTTTCTTT.

CDR3 nucleotides: TGTGCCAGCATGCTGTTAGAGACCCAGTACTTC. It specifies CASMLLETQYF. The rearrangement joins TRBV2 to TRBJ2-5; no definite D call. V was pared by 7 bases and J by 4 bases, with 7 bases between. The CDR3 is 11 amino acids. Germline V lookup: CDR1 SNHLY, CDR2 FYNNEI.

The chain joins TRBV19 to TRBJ1-1, with D unclear. The germline V gene has CDR1 LNHDA and CDR2 SQIVND (reference sequence). Trimming left V 3 bases short and J 0 bases short, with 8 bases between. CDR3 size: 14 residues. The CDR3 reads CASSILEVNTEAFF. The CDR3 bases are TGTGCCAGTAGTATCTTGGAAGTGAACACTGAAGCTTTCTTT.

V and J are TRBV2 and TRBJ2-1; 7 bases are shared with TRBD2. CDR3 size: 17 residues. The V segment lost 6 bases and the J segment 4 bases; nucleotides outside the gene matches: 15. The V gene's germline CDR1 is SNHLY and CDR2 FYNNEI. The CDR3 sequence is CASRKGLVALLYNEQFF. The CDR3 DNA is TGTGCCAGCAGGAAAGGACTAGTGGCGTTGTTGTACAATGAGCAGTTCTTC.